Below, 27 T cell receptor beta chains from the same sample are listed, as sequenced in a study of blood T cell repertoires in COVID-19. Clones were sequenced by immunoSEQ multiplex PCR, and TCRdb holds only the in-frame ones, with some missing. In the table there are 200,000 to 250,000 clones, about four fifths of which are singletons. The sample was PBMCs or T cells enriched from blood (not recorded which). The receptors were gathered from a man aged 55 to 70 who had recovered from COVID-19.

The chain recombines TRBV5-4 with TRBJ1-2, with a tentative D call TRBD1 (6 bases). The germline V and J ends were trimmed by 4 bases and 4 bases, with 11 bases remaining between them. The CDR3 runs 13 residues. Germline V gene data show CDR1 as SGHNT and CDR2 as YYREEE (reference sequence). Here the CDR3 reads CASSQDSFYGYTF. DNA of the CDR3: TGTGCCAGCAGCCAGGACAGCTTCTATGGCTACACCTTC. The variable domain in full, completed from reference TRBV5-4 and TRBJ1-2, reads ETGVTQSPTHLIKTRGQQVTLRCSSQSGHNTVSWYQQALGQGPQFIFQYYREEENGRGNFPPRFSGLQFPNYSSELNVNALELDDSALYLCASSQDSFYGYTFGSGTRLTVV.

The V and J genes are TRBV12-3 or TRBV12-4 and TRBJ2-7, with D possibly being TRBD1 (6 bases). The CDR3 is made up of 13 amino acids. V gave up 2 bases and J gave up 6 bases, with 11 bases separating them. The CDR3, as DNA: TGTGCCAGCAGTTTACCAGGACAGCCCGAGCAGTACTTC. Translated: CASSLPGQPEQYF.

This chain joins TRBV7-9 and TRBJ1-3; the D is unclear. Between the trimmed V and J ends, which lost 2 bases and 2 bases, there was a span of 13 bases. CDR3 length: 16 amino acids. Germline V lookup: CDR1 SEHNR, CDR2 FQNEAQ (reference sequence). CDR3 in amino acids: CASSLRGGLPGNTIYF. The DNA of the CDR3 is TGTGCCAGCAGCTTACGGGGAGGCCTCCCTGGAAACACCATATATTTT.

The CDR3 DNA sequence: TGTGCCAGCAGCCATACAACAGAGACAAATGGCTACACCTTC. Amino acid sequence: CASSHTTETNGYTF. This chain links TRBV3-1 (or the pseudogene TRBV3-2) with TRBJ1-2; D unclear. Germline lookup yields CDR1 LGHDT and CDR2 YNNKEL (reference sequence). CDR3 length: 14 amino acids. V dropped 3 bases and J dropped 6 bases, with 14 bases sitting between them.

Here the CDR3 reads CASSLQGHMVAEAFF. The CDR3 nucleotides read TGCGCCAGCAGCTTGCAGGGACACATGGTGGCTGAAGCTTTCTTT. The chain carries TRBV5-1 and TRBJ1-1; possibly TRBD1 for D (6 bases). With 1 base removed from V and 6 bases from J, the gap between germline ends came to 16 bases. The CDR3 length is 15 residues. CDR1 is SGHRS, CDR2 YFSETQ, per germline.

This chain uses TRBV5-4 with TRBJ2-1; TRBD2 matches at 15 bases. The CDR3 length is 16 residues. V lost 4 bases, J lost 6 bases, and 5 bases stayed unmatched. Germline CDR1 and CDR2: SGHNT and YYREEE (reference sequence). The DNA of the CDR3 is TGTGCCAGCAGCACCGGGACTAGCGGGGGGTTCAATGAGCAGTTCTTC. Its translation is CASSTGTSGGFNEQFF.

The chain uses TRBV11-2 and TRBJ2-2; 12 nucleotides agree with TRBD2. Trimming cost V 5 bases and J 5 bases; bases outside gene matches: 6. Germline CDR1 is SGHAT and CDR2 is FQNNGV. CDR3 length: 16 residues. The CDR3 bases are TGTGCCAGCAGCGCCCAAGGACTAGCGGGAACCGGGGAGCTGTTTTTT. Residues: CASSAQGLAGTGELFF.

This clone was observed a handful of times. The chain's CDR3 is CASKPPPQYSNQPQHF. The DNA of the CDR3 is TGTGCCAGTAAACCCCCGCCGCAGTATAGCAATCAGCCCCAGCATTTT. The chain combines TRBV19 with TRBJ1-5; D is uncertain. The CDR3 is made up of 16 amino acids. Trimming took off 7 bases at V and 0 bases at J, with 16 bases between the two ends. Germline CDR1 is LNHDA and CDR2 is SQIVND (reference sequence).

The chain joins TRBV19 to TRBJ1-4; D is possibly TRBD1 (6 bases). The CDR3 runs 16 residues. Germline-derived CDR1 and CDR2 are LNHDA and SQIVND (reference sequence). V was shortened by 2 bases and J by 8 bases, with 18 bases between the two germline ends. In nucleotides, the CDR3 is TGTGCCAGTAGTATACAATCGGTAGGGGGAAGGGAAAAACTGTTTTTT. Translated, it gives CASSIQSVGGREKLFF.

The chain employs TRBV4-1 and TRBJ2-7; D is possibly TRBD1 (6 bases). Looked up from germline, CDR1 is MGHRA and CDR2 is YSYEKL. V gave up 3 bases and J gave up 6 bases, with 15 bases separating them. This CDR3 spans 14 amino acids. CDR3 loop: CASSQETGYGEQYF. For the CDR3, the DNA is TGCGCCAGCAGCCAGGAAACAGGGTATGGCGAGCAGTACTTC.

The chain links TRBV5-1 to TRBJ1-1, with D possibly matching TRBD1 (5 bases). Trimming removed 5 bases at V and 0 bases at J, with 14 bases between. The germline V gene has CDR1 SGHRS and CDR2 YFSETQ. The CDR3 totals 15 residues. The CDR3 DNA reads TGCGCCAGCAGAGCCGGGGGGATCATGAACACTGAAGCTTTCTTT. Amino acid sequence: CASRAGGIMNTEAFF.

The CDR3 DNA reads TGTGCCAGCAGCCCCCACGGAGGGCAGCATCAGCCCCAGCATTTT. Amino acids: CASSPHGGQHQPQHF. The chain employs TRBV27 and TRBJ1-5; D is undetermined. Germline assignment: CDR1 MNHEY and CDR2 SMNVEV (reference sequence). Trimming took off 6 bases at V and 5 bases at J, with 17 bases between the two ends. The CDR3 consists of 15 residues.

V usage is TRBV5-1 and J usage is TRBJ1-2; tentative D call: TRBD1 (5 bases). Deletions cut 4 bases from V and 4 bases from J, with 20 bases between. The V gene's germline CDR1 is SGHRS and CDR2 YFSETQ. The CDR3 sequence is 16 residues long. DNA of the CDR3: TGCGCCAGCAGCCCGGTGGGGACGGAGGGGAGCTATGGCTACACCTTC. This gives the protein CASSPVGTEGSYGYTF.

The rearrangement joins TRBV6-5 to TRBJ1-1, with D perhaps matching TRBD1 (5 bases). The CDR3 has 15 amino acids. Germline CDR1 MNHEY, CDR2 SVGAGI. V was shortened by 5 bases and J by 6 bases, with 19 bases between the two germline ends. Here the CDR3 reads CASSPEITGSPEAFF. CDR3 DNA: TGTGCCAGCAGTCCCGAGATAACAGGCAGTCCTGAAGCTTTCTTT.

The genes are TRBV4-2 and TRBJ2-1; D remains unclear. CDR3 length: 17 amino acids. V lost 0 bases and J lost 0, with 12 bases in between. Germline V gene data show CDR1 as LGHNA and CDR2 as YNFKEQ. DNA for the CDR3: TGTGCCAGCAGCCAAGATGTTCCTCTCCTCTCCTACAATGAGCAGTTCTTC. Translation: CASSQDVPLLSYNEQFF.

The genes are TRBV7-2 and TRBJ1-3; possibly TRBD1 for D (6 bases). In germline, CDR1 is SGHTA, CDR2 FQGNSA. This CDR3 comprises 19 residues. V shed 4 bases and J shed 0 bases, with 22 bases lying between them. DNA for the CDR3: TGTGCCAGCAGCTCGCCGGGTTCCGGGACAAGTCTCTCTGGAAACACCATATATTTT. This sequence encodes CASSSPGSGTSLSGNTIYF.

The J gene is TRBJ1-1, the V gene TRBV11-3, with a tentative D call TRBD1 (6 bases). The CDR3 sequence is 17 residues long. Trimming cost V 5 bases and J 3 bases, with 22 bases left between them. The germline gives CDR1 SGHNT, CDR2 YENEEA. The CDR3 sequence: CASSLPPWGGLDTEAFF. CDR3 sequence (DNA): TGTGCCAGCAGCCTCCCACCCTGGGGGGGCTTGGACACTGAAGCTTTCTTT. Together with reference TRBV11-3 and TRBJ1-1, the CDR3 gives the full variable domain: EAGVVQSPRYKIIEKKQPVAFWCNPISGHNTLYWYLQNLGQGPELLIRYENEEAVDDSQLPKDRFSAERLKGVDSTLKIQPAELGDSAVYLCASSLPPWGGLDTEAFFGQGTRLTVV.

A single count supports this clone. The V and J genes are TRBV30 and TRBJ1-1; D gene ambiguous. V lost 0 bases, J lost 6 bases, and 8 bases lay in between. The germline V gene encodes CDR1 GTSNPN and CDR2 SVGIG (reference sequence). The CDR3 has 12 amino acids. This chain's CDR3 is CAWSVSRAEAFF. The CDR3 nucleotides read TGTGCCTGGAGTGTTTCTAGAGCTGAAGCTTTCTTT.

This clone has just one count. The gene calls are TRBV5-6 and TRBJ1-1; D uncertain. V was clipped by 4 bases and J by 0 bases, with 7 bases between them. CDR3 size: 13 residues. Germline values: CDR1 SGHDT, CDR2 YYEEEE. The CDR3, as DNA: TGTGCCAGCAGCCGAGGAGTGAACACTGAAGCTTTCTTT. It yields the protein CASSRGVNTEAFF. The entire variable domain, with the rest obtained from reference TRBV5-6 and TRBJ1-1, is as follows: DAGVTQSPTHLIKTRGQQVTLRCSPKSGHDTVSWYQQALGQGPQFIFQYYEEEERQRGNFPDRFSGHQFPNYSSELNVNALLLGDSALYLCASSRGVNTEAFFGQGTRLTVV.

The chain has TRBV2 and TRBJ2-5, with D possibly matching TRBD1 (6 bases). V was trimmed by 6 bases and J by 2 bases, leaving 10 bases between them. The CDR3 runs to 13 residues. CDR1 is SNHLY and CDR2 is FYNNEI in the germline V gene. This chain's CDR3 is CASRDSTQETQYF. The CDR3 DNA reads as TGTGCCAGCAGGGACAGCACACAAGAGACCCAGTACTTC.

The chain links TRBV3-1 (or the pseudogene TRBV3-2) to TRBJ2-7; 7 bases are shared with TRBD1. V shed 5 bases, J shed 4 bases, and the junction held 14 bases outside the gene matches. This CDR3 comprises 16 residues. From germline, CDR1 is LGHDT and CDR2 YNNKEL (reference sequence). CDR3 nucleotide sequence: TGTGCCAGCAGCGATCACCTGAGACAGGGTACGTACGAGCAGTACTTC. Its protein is CASSDHLRQGTYEQYF.

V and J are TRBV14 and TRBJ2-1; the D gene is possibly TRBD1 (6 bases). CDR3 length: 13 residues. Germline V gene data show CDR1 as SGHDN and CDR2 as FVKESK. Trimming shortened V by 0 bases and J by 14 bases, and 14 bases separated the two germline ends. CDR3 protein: CASSQDQGTSKFF. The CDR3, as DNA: TGTGCCAGCAGCCAAGACCAGGGGACCTCGAAGTTCTTC.

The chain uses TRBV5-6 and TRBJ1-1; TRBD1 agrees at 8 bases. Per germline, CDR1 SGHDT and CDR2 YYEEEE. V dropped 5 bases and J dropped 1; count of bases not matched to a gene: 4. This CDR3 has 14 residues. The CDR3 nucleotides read TGTGCCAGCAGGCCACAGGGGGGGAACACTGAAGCTTTCTTT. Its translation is CASRPQGGNTEAFF.

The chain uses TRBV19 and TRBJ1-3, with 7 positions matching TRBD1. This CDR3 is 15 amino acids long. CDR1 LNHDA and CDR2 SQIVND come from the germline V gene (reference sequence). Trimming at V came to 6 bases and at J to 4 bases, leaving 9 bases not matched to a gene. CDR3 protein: CASSVNRDSGNTIYF. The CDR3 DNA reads TGTGCCAGTAGCGTTAACCGGGACAGCGGAAACACCATATATTTT.

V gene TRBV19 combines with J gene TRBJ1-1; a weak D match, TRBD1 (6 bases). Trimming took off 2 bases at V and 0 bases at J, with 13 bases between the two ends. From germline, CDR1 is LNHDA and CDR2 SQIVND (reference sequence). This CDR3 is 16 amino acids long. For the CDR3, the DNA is TGTGCCAGTAGTATATCCGAGACAGGCGTGAACACTGAAGCTTTCTTT. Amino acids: CASSISETGVNTEAFF.

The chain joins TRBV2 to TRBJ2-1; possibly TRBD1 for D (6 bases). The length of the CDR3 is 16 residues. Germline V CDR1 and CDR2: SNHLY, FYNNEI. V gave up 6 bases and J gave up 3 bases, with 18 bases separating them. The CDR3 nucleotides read TGTGCCAGCAGGGATCCACAGGGTAGGTTCTACAATGAGCAGTTCTTC. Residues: CASRDPQGRFYNEQFF.

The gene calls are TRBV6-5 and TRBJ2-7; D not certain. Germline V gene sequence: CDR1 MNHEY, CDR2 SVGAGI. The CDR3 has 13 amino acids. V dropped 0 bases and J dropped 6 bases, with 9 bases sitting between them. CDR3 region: CASSYSIQSEQYF. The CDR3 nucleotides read TGTGCCAGCAGTTACTCGATACAGTCCGAGCAGTACTTC.